One TCR beta chain is described in this entry. No antigen is known for it. The data originate from a study of immune evolution from preneoplasia to lung adenocarcinoma. Overall study results and limits: Later-stage lesions appeared to have more T cells, more diversity, less clonality.

Generated by immunoSEQ multiplex PCR, the TCRdb table keeps only in-frame clones and is missing some. Found here are 4,000 to 5,500 clones, around four fifths of them singletons; the top ten hold less than 25%. The specimen sequenced was FFPE adjacent normal lung tissue. The TCR originated in a donor aged 70 or older with lung adenocarcinoma.

The CDR3 region is CAWGIRGDEQFF. DNA for the CDR3: TGTGCCTGGGGCATCAGGGGGGATGAGCAGTTCTTC. The V call is TRBV30, the J call TRBJ2-1; tentatively, D is TRBD1 (7 bases). The V gene's germline CDR1 is GTSNPN and CDR2 SVGIG (reference sequence). CDR3 length equals 12 residues. The V end lost 5 bases, the J end lost 8 bases, and 13 bases lay between the germline ends.